Detailed here is one TCR beta chain. V shed 2 bases and J shed 5 bases, with 11 bases lying between them. The CDR3 contains 14 residues. Germline lookup yields CDR1 SGHDT and CDR2 YYEEEE. This entry belongs to a study of shared clonotypes between healthy human individuals. The assay was immunoSEQ multiplex PCR, and TCRdb's table has in-frame clones only and misses some. Of more than 2 million clones in the sample, 90% to 95% are singletons; the top ten hold 0.1% to 0.15%. Sample: naive CD4+ T cells sorted from blood. The subset is: CD45RA+ positively selected. V and J are TRBV5-6 and TRBJ1-5; D not resolved. The receptor was derived from a man between 18 and 29 years old in good health. As DNA, the CDR3 is TGTGCCAGCAGCTTCAGGTTGCGGGATCAGCCCCAGCATTTT. Residues: CASSFRLRDQPQHF.